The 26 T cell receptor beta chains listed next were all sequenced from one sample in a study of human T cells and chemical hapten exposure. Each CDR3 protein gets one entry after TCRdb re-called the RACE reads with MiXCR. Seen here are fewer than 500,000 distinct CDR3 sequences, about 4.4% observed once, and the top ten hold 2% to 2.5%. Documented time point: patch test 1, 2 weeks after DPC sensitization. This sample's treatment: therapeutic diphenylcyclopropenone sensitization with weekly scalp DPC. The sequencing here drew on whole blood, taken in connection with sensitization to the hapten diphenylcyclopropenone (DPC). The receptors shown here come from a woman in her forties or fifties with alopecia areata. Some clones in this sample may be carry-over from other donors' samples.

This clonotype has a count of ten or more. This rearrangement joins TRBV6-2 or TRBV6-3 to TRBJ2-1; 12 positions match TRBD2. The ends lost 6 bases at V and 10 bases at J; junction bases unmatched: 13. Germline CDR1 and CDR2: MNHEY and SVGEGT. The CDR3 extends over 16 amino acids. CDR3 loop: CASRRALAGGLAEQFF. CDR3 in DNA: TGTGCCAGCAGGAGGGCCCTAGCGGGAGGGCTAGCGGAGCAGTTCTTC.

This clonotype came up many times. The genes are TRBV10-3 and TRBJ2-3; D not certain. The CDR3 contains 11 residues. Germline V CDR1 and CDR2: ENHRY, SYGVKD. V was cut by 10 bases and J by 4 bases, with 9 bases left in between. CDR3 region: CATLSADTQYF. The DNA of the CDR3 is TGTGCCACCCTGTCCGCAGATACGCAGTATTTT.

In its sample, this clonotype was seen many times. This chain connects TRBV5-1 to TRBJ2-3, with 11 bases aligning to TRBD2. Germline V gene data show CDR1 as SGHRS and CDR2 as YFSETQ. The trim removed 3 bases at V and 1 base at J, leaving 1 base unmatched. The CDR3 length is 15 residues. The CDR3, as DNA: TGCGCCAGCAGCTCGACTAGCGGGGGCACAGATACGCAGTATTTT. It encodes CASSSTSGGTDTQYF.

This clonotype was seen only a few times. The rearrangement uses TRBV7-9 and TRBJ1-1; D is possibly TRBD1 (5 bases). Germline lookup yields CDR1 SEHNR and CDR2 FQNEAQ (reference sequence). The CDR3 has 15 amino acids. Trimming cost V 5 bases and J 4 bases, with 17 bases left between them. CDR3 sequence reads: CASSPLGHPGTEAFF. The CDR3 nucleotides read TGTGCCAGCAGCCCGCTGGGGCACCCGGGCACTGAAGCTTTCTTT.

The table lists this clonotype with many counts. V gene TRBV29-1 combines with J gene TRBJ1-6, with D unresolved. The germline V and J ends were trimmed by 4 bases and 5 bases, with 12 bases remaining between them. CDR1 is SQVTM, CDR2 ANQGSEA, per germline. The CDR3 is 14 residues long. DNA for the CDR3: TGCAGCGTTGGCGAGGGCAGGAATAATTCACCCCTCCACTTT. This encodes CSVGEGRNNSPLHF.

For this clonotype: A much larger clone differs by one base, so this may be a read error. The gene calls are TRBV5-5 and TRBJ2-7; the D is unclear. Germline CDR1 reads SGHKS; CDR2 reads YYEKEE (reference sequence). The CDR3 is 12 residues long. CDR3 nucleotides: TGTGCCAGCCTCGGGCCCACCTACAAGCAGTACTTC. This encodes CASLGPTYKQYF.

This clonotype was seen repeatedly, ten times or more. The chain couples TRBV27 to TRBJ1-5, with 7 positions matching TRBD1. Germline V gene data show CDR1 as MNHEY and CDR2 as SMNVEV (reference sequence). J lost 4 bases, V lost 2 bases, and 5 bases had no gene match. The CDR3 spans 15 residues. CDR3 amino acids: CASSLVGTANQPQHF. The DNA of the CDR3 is TGTGCCAGCAGTTTAGTCGGGACAGCAAATCAGCCCCAGCATTTT.

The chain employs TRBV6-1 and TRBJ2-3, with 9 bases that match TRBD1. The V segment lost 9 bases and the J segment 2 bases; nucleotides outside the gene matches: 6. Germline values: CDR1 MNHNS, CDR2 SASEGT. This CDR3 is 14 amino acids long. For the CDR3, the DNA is TGTGCCAGTCTACAGGGGGCGAACACAGATACGCAGTATTTT. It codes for CASLQGANTDTQYF.

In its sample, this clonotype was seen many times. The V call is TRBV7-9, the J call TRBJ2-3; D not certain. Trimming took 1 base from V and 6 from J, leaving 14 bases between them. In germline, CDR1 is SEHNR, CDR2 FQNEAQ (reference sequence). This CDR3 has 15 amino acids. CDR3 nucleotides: TGTGCCAGCAGCTTAGATCAGCGCCCGTCCGATACGCAGTATTTT. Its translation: CASSLDQRPSDTQYF.

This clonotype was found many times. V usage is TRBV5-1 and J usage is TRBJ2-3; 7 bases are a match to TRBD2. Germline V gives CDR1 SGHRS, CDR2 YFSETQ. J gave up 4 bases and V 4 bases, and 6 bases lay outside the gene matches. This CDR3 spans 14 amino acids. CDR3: CASSPRAGADTQYF. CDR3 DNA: TGCGCCAGCAGCCCACGGGCGGGGGCAGATACGCAGTATTTT. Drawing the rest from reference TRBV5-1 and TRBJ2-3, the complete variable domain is KAGVTQTPRYLIKTRGQQVTLSCSPISGHRSVSWYQQTPGQGLQFLFEYFSETQRNKGNFPGRFSGRQFSNSRSEMNVSTLELGDSALYLCASSPRAGADTQYFGPGTRLTVL.

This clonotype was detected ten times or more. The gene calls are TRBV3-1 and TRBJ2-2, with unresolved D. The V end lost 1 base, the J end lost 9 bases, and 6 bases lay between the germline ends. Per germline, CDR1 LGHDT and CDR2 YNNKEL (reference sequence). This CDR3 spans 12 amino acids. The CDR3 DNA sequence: TGTGCCAGCAGCCAAGGGGCAAGGGAGCTGTTTTTT. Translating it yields CASSQGARELFF. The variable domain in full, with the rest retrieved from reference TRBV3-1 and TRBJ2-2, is DTAVSQTPKYLVTQMGNDKSIKCEQNLGHDTMYWYKQDSKKFLKIMFSYNNKELIINETVPNRFSPKSPDKAHLNLHINSLELGDSAVYFCASSQGARELFFGEGSRLTVL.

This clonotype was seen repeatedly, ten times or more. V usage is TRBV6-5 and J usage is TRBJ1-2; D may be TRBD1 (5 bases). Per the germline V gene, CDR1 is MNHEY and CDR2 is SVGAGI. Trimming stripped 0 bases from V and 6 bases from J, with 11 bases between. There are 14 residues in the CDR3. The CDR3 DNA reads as TGTGCCAGCAGTTACTCGGGACCCGGGAATGGCTACACCTTC. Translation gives CASSYSGPGNGYTF.

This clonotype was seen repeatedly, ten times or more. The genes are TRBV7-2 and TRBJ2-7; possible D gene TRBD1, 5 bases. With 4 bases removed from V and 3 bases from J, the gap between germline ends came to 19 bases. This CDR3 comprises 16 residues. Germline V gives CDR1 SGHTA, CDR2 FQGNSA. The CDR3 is CASSSARTPLYYEQYF. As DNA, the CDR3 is TGTGCCAGCAGCTCTGCCCGGACACCACTTTACTACGAGCAGTACTTC.

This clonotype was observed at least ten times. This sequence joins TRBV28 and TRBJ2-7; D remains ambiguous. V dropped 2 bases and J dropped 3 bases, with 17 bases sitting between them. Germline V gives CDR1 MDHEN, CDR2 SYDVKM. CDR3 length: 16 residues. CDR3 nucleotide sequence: TGTGCCAGCAGTTTAATTCAGAGCCATGGGTTCTACGAGCAGTACTTC. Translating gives CASSLIQSHGFYEQYF.

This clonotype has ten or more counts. CDR3 amino acids: CSVEGQYTGELFF. CDR3 nucleotide sequence: TGCAGCGTTGAGGGACAGTACACCGGGGAGCTGTTTTTT. V usage is TRBV29-1 and J usage is TRBJ2-2, with TRBD1 matching 7 bases. Germline CDR1 reads SQVTM; CDR2 reads ANQGSEA. This CDR3 is built from 13 residues. V trimming: 3 bases; J trimming: 3 bases; junction bases outside the gene matches: 1.

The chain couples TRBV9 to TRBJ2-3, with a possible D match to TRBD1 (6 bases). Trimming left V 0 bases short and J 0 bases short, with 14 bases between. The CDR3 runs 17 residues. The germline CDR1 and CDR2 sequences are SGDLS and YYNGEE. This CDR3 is CASSVGRTDPSTDTQYF. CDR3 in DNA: TGTGCCAGCAGCGTAGGAAGGACAGACCCCAGCACAGATACGCAGTATTTT.

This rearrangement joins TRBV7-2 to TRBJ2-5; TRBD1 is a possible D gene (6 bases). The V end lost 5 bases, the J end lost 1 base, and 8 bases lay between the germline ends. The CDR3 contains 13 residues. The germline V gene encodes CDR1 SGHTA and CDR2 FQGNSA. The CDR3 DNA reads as TGTGCCAGCAGCGTCAGGGGCCAAGAGACCCAGTACTTC. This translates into CASSVRGQETQYF.

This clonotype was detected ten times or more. DNA of the CDR3: TGTGCTAGTGGTTCCGGACTCAGGGAGAACTACAATGAGCAGTTCTTC. Its translation: CASGSGLRENYNEQFF. This sequence joins TRBV12-5 and TRBJ2-1; D possibly uses TRBD1 or TRBD2 (5 bases each). Trimming stripped 4 bases from V and 3 bases from J, with 16 bases between. This CDR3 has 16 amino acids. Germline assignment: CDR1 LGHNT and CDR2 FRNRAP.

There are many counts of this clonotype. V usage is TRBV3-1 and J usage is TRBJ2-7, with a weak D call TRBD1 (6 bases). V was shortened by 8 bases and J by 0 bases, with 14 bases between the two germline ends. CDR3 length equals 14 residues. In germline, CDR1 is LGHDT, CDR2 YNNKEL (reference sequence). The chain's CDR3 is CASGFRTVSYEQYF. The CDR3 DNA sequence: TGTGCCAGCGGGTTTAGGACAGTCTCCTACGAGCAGTACTTC.

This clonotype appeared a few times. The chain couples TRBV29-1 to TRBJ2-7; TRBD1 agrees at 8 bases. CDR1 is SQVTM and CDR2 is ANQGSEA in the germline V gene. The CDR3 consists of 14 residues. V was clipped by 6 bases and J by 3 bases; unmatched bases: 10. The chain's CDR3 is CSVADRATFYEQYF. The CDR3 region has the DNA TGCAGCGTCGCGGACAGGGCGACCTTCTACGAGCAGTACTTC.

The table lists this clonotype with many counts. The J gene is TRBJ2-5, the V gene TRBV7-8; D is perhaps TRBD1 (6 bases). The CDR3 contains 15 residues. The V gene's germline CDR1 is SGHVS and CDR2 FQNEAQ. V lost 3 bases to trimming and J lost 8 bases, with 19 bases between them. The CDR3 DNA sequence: TGTGCCAGCAGCTTTTTCGTGGACAGCCGAGGAACCCAGTACTTC. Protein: CASSFFVDSRGTQYF.

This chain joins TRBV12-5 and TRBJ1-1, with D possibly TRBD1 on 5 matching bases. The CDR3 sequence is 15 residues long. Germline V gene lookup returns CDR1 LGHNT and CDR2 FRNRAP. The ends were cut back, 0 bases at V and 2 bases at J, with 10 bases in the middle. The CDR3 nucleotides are TGTGCTAGTGGTTTGGTACATGGGGACAACACTGAAGCTTTCTTT. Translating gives CASGLVHGDNTEAFF.

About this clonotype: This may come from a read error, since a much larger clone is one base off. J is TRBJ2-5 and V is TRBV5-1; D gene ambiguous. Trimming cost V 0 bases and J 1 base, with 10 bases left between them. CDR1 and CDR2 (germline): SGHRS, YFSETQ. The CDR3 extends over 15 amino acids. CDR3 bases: TGCGCCAGCAGCTTGGAAGCGTTTTTCCAAGAGACCCAGTACTTC. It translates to CASSLEAFFQETQYF.

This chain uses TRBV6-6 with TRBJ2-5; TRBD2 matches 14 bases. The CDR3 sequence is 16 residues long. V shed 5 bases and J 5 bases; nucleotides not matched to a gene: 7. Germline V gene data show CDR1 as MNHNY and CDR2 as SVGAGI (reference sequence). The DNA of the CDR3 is TGTGCCAGCAGTACCGGGACTAGCGGGAGAGGCGAGACCCAGTACTTC. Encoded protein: CASSTGTSGRGETQYF.

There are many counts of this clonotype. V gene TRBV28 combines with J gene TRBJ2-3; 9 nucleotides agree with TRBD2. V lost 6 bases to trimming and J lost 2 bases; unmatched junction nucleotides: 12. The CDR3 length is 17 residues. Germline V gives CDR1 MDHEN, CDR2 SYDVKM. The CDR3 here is CASSSLAGGANTDTQYF. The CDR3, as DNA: TGTGCCAGCAGCAGCCTCGCGGGGGGGGCCAACACAGATACGCAGTATTTT.

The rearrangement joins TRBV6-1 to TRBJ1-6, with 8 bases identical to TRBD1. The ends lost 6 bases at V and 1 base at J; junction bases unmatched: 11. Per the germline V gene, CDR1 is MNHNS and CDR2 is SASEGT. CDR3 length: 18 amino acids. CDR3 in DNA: TGTGCCAGCAGCGACGGCGGACAGGGAGGGTCCTATAATTCACCCCTCCACTTT. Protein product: CASSDGGQGGSYNSPLHF.